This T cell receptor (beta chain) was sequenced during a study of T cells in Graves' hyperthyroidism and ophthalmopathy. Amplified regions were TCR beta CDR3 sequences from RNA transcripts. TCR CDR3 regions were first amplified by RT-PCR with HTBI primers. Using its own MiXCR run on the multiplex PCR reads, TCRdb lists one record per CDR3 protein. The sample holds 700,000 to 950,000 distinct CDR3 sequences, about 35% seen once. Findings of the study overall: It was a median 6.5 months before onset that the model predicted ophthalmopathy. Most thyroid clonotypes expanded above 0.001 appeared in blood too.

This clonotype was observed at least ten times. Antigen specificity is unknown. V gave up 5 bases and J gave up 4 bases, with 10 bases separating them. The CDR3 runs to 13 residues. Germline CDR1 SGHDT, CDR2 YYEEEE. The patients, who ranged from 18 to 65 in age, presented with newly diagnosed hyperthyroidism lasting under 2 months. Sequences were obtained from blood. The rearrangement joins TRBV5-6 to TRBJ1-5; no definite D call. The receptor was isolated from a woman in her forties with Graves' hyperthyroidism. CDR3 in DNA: TGTGCCAGCAGGTCGGGCTTAAATCAGCCCCAGCATTTT. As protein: CASRSGLNQPQHF.